This T cell receptor (beta chain) originates from a study of neurological immune-mediated disorders. MiXCR was run by TCRdb on the 5' RACE reads, yielding one entry per CDR3 protein. The repertoire holds about 18,000 distinct CDR3 sequences, 9.5% to 12% seen once, with less than 30% in the top ten. The sample holds many counts of this clonotype. Germline CDR1 DFQATT, CDR2 SNEGSKA (reference sequence). Trimming removed 6 bases at V and 8 bases at J, with 19 bases between. CDR3 length equals 13 residues. Each sorted-subset library came from 1 million CD4+ or CD8+ T cells. The gene calls are TRBV20-1 and TRBJ1-2; no firm D call. Specimen: CD8+ T cells from blood. This receptor was obtained from a woman aged 45 to 65 in good health. The CDR3 region has the DNA TGCAGTGCCCCCTCCCCCCATTCACCCGGCTACACCTTC. Translated, it gives CSAPSPHSPGYTF.